The present TCR beta chain was sequenced within a study of lymphopenia after photon versus proton radiotherapy. The germline V gene has CDR1 MNHNY and CDR2 SVGAGI (reference sequence). This CDR3 spans 15 amino acids. The junction had 7 bases not matched to a gene; V was cut back by 4 bases and J by 8 bases. With regard to this clone: What it recognizes is unknown.

The method was immunoSEQ multiplex PCR; TCRdb's version includes in-frame clones alone and lacks a portion of them. The table shows 30,000 or so clones, with 87% occurring only once. Study findings and constraints: Better survival with proton therapy was suggested as possible, not demonstrated. In patients who died, overall survival fell as post-nadir TCR diversity dropped more. After the lymphocyte nadir, photon-treated repertoires showed oligoclonal expansion, especially of CD8+ Temra cells. Under photons, naive T cells and diversity fell while effector/memory populations rose.

The chain carries TRBV6-6 and TRBJ2-1; 11 bases align to TRBD2. Sequencing used peripheral blood, obtained from a patient treated with proton-based radiotherapy. The clonotype was recovered from a woman aged 60-70 years with cholangiocarcinoma. Some clones in this sample may be carry-over from other donors' samples. The CDR3 DNA follows: TGTGCCAGCAGTTTCGGGGGTAGCGGGAGGGATGAGCAGTTCTTC. Its translation: CASSFGGSGRDEQFF.